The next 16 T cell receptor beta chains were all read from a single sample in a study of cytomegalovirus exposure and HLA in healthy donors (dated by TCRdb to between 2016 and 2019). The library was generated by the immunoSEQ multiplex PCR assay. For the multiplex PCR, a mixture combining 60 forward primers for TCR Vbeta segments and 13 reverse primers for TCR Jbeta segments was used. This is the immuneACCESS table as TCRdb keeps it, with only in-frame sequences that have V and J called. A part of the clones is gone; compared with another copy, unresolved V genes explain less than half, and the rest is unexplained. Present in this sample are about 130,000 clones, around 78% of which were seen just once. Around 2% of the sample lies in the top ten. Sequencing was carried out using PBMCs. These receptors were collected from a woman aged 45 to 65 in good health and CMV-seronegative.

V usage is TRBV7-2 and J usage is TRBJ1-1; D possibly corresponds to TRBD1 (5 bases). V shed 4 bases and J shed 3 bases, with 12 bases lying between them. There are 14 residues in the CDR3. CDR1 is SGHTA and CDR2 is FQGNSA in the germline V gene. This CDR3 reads CASSSRQTHTEAFF. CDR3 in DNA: TGTGCCAGCAGCTCACGACAGACCCACACTGAAGCTTTCTTT.

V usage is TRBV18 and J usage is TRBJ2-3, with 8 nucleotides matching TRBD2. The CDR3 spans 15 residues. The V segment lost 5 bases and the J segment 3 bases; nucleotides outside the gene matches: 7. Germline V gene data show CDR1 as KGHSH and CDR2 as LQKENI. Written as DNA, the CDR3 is TGTGCCAGCTCATCGGTAGCGGGATCGACAGATACGCAGTATTTT. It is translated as CASSSVAGSTDTQYF.

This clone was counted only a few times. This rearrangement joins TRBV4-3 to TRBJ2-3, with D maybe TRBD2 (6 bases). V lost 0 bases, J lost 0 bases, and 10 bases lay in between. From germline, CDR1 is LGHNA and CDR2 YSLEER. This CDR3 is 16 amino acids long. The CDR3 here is CASSQELGLSTDTQYF. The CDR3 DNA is TGCGCCAGCAGCCAAGAGTTGGGACTGAGCACAGATACGCAGTATTTT.

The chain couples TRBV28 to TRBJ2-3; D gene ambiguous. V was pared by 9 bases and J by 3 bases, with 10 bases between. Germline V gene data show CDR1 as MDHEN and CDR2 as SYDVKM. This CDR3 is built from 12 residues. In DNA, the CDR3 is TGTGCCAGTACCGAGGAGACAGATACGCAGTATTTT. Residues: CASTEETDTQYF.

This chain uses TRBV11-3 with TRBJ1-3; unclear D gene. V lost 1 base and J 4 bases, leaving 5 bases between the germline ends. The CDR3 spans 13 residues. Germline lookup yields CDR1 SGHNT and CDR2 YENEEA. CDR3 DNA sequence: TGTGCCAGCAGCTTAGCCACAGGAAACACCATATATTTT. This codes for CASSLATGNTIYF.

The CDR3 nucleotides are TGTGCCAGCAGCTTAGTGGTGACTCCCGGAGGGGAAGCTTTCTTT. Translation gives CASSLVVTPGGEAFF. The V gene is TRBV7-2, the J gene TRBJ1-1; unclear D gene. The length of the CDR3 is 15 residues. Trimming shortened V by 1 base and J by 8 bases, and 17 bases separated the two germline ends. Looked up from germline, CDR1 is SGHTA and CDR2 is FQGNSA.

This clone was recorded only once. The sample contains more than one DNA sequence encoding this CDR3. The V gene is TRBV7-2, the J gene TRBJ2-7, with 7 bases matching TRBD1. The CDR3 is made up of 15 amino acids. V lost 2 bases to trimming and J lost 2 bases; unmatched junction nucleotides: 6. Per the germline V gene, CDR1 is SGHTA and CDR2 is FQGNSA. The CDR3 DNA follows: TGTGCCAGCAGCTTATCAGGGACAGAAACCTACGAGCAGTACTTC. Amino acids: CASSLSGTETYEQYF.

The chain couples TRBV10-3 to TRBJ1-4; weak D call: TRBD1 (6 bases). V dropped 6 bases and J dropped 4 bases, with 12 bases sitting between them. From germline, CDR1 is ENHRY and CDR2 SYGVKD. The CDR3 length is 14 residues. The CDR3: CAISEGGFNEKLFF. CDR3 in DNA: TGTGCCATCAGCGAAGGGGGATTTAATGAAAAACTGTTTTTT.

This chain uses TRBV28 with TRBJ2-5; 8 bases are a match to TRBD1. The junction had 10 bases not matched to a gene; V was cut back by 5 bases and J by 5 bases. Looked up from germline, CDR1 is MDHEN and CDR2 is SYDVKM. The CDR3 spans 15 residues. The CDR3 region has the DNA TGTGCCAGCAGTCCCTCCGGGCAGGGGGCCGAGACCCAGTACTTC. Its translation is CASSPSGQGAETQYF. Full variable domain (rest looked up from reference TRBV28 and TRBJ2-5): DVKVTQSSRYLVKRTGEKVFLECVQDMDHENMFWYRQDPGLGLRLIYFSYDVKMKEKGDIPEGYSVSREKKERFSLILESASTNQTSMYLCASSPSGQGAETQYFGPGTRLLVL.

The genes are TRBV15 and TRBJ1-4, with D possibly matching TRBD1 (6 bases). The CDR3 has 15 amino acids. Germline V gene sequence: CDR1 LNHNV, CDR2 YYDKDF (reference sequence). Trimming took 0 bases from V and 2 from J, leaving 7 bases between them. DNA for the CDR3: TGTGCCACCAGCAGAGACCAGGGGACTAATGAAAAACTGTTTTTT. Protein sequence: CATSRDQGTNEKLFF. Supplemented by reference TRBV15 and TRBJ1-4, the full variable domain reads DAMVIQNPRYQVTQFGKPVTLSCSQTLNHNVMYWYQQKSSQAPKLLFHYYDKDFNNEADTPDNFQSRRPNTSFCFLDIRSPGLGDTAMYLCATSRDQGTNEKLFFGSGTQLSVL.

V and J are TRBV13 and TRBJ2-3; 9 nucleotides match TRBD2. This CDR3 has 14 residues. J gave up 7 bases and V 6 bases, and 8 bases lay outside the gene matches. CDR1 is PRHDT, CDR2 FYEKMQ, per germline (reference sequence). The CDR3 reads CASRLGLARNTQYF. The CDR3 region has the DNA TGTGCCAGCAGACTTGGACTAGCGCGGAATACGCAGTATTTT.

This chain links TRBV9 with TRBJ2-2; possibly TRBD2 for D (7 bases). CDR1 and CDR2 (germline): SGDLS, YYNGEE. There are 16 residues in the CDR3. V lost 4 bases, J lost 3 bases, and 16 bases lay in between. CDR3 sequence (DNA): TGTGCCAGCAGCATTAGGGGGGGGCGCGACACCGGGGAGCTGTTTTTT. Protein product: CASSIRGGRDTGELFF.

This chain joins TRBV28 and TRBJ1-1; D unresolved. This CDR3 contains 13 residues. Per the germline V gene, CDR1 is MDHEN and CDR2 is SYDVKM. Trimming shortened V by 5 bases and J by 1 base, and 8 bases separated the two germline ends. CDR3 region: CASSLKRNTEAFF. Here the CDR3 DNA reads TGTGCCAGCAGTCTGAAGAGGAACACTGAAGCTTTCTTT.

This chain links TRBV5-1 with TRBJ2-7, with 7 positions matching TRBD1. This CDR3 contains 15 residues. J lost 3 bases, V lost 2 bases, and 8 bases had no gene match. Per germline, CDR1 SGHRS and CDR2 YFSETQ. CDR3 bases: TGCGCCAGCAGCTTAGAAGGGGACAGTTTCTACGAGCAGTACTTC. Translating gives CASSLEGDSFYEQYF.

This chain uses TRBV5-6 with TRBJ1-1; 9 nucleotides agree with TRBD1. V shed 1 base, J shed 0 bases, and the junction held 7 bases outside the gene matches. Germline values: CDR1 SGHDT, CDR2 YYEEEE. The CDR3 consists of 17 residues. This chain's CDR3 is CASSLITGGFMNTEAFF. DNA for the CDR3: TGTGCCAGCAGCTTGATCACAGGGGGCTTCATGAACACTGAAGCTTTCTTT.

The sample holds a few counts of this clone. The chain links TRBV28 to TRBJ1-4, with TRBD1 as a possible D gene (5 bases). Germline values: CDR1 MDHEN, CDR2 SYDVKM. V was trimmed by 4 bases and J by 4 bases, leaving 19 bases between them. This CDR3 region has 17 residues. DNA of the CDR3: TGTGCCAGCAGTTCGTACCCTGGTGGACACGGTAATGAAAAACTGTTTTTT. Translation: CASSSYPGGHGNEKLFF.